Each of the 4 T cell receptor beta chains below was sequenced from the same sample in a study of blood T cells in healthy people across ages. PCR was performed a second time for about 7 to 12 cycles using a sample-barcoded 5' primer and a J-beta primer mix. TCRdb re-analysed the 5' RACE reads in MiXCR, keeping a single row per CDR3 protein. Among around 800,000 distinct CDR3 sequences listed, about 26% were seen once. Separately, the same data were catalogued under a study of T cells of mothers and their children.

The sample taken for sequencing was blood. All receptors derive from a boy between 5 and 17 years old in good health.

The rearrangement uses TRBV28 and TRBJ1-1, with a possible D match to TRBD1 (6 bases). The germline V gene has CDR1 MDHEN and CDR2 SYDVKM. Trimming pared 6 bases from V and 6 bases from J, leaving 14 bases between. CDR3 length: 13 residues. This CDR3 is CASSPRGGPEAFF. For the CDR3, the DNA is TGTGCCAGCAGCCCTAGGGGGGGCCCTGAAGCTTTCTTT.

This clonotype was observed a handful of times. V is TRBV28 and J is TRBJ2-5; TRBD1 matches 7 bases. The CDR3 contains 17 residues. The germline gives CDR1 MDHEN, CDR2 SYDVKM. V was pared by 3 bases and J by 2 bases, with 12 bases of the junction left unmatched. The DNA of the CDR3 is TGTGCCAGCAGTTTGACCCCGGGACAGAAGCCACAAGAGACCCAGTACTTC. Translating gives CASSLTPGQKPQETQYF. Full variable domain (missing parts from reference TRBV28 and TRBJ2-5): DVKVTQSSRYLVKRTGEKVFLECVQDMDHENMFWYRQDPGLGLRLIYFSYDVKMKEKGDIPEGYSVSREKKERFSLILESASTNQTSMYLCASSLTPGQKPQETQYFGPGTRLLVL.

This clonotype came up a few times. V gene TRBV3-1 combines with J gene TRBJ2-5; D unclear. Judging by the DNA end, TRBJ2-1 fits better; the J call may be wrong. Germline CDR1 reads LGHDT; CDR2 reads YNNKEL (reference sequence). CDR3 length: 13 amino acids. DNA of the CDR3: TGTGCCAGCAGCCAGAACAATTACAATGAGCAGTTCTTC. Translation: CASSQNNYNEQFF.

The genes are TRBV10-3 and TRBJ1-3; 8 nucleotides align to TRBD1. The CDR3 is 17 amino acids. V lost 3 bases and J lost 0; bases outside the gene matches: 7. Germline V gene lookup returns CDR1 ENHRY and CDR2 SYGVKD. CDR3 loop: CAISETGGPSSGNTIYF. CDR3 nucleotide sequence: TGTGCCATCAGTGAAACAGGGGGTCCGAGCTCTGGAAACACCATATATTTT.